Below are 20 T cell receptor beta chains sequenced from a single sample in a study of cytomegalovirus exposure and HLA in healthy donors. A multiplex PCR was run with 60 Vbeta primers and 13 Jbeta primers. Sequencing was performed with immunoSEQ multiplex PCR; in TCRdb, only in-frame clones are kept and a portion is missing. The sample comprises roughly 120,000 clones, over 6.5% of which are singletons, and 6% to 7.5% rests with the top ten. Material: PBMCs. The source is a woman in her thirties or forties in good health and CMV-seropositive.

This sequence joins TRBV7-7 and TRBJ2-7, with D perhaps TRBD2 (6 bases). Germline values: CDR1 SSHAT, CDR2 FNYEAQ (reference sequence). The CDR3 spans 13 residues. Trimming took off 4 bases at V and 3 bases at J, with 10 bases between the two ends. Here the CDR3 DNA reads TGTGCCAGCAGCTCTAGCGTCGGCTACGAGCAGTACTTC. The encoded protein is CASSSSVGYEQYF.

The chain joins TRBV2 to TRBJ1-1; TRBD1 agrees at 10 bases. Germline CDR1 and CDR2: SNHLY and FYNNEI. The CDR3 spans 15 residues. V trimming: 4 bases; J trimming: 5 bases; junction bases outside the gene matches: 7. CDR3: CASSGQGAQGTEAFF. The CDR3 DNA reads TGTGCCAGCAGTGGACAGGGGGCTCAGGGAACTGAAGCTTTCTTT.

CDR3 sequence (DNA): TGCGCCAGCAGCCAAGAAGATAGCGGGGGTAGCACAGATACGCAGTATTTT. Protein: CASSQEDSGGSTDTQYF. J is TRBJ2-3 and V is TRBV4-1, with 9 bases lining up with TRBD2. This CDR3 is built from 17 residues. J was trimmed by 0 bases and V by 0 bases; bases with no gene match: 4. Looked up from germline, CDR1 is MGHRA and CDR2 is YSYEKL.

This chain links TRBV5-1 with TRBJ1-2, with TRBD1 as a possible D gene (6 bases). Per the germline V gene, CDR1 is SGHRS and CDR2 is YFSETQ. Trimming took 4 bases from V and 2 from J, leaving 15 bases between them. This CDR3 is built from 15 residues. This CDR3 is CASSLTFGGNYGYTF. The CDR3 DNA is TGCGCCAGCAGCCTGACTTTTGGGGGCAACTATGGCTACACCTTC.

This clone turned up a few times. The V gene is TRBV7-9, the J gene TRBJ1-1; TRBD1 agrees at 7 bases. This CDR3 is built from 14 residues. V lost 4 bases to trimming and J lost 0 bases; unmatched junction nucleotides: 2. The V gene's germline CDR1 is SEHNR and CDR2 FQNEAQ (reference sequence). The CDR3 nucleotides are TGTGCCAGCAGCTCGAGGGGGCTGAACACTGAAGCTTTCTTT. Translation: CASSSRGLNTEAFF.

This clone has just a few counts. This chain uses TRBV18 with TRBJ1-2; D possibly corresponds to TRBD1 (5 bases). This CDR3 has 15 amino acids. Trimming pared 3 bases from V and 0 bases from J, leaving 11 bases between. Germline CDR1 KGHSH, CDR2 LQKENI. CDR3 protein: CASSPTGQSNYGYTF. CDR3 nucleotide sequence: TGTGCCAGCTCACCCACCGGACAATCTAACTATGGCTACACCTTC.

The chain employs TRBV5-1 and TRBJ2-7; D is possibly TRBD2 (5 bases). From germline, CDR1 is SGHRS and CDR2 YFSETQ. Trimming removed 4 bases at V and 8 bases at J, with 13 bases between. The CDR3 is made up of 12 amino acids. CDR3 sequence: CASSPGNTQQYF. The CDR3 DNA follows: TGCGCCAGCAGCCCCGGGAACACACAGCAGTACTTC.

The chain recombines TRBV5-6 with TRBJ1-5; no clear D gene. The germline V gene encodes CDR1 SGHDT and CDR2 YYEEEE. Trimming stripped 4 bases from V and 4 bases from J, with 9 bases between. This CDR3 has 13 residues. CDR3 loop: CASSREANQPQHF. In DNA, the CDR3 is TGTGCCAGCAGCCGGGAAGCAAATCAGCCCCAGCATTTT.

The gene calls are TRBV29-1 and TRBJ1-2; 10 bases are shared with TRBD1. The V segment lost 7 bases and the J segment 4 bases; nucleotides outside the gene matches: 12. Germline loops: CDR1 SQVTM, CDR2 ANQGSEA. The CDR3 has 15 amino acids. CDR3 nucleotide sequence: TGCAGCGCCGGACAGGGGGTTGGTGTTCGCTATGGCTACACCTTC. This codes for CSAGQGVGVRYGYTF.

The table lists this clone with a few counts. CDR3 in DNA: TGTGCCTCGCGACACAGGGGACCCAATCAGCCCCAGCATTTT. It is translated as CASRHRGPNQPQHF. The rearrangement uses TRBV30 and TRBJ1-5; TRBD1 matches 7 bases. The germline V gene has CDR1 GTSNPN and CDR2 SVGIG (reference sequence). With V trimmed by 7 bases and J by 3 bases, 9 bases remained unmatched. The CDR3 runs to 14 residues.

There are a few counts of this clone. The chain carries TRBV30 and TRBJ1-3, with D unclear. This CDR3 is 13 amino acids long. V lost 0 bases and J lost 2, with 5 bases in between. In germline, CDR1 is GTSNPN, CDR2 SVGIG (reference sequence). CDR3 nucleotide sequence: TGTGCCTGGAGTGTCGGGGCTGGAAACACCATATATTTT. Translated: CAWSVGAGNTIYF.

This clone was picked up a small number of times. The J gene is TRBJ1-5, the V gene TRBV6-1; D ambiguous. V shed 7 bases and J shed 0 bases, with 4 bases lying between them. The germline gives CDR1 MNHNS, CDR2 SASEGT. This CDR3 is 12 amino acids long. The CDR3 sequence is CASTLSNQPQHF. CDR3 DNA: TGTGCCAGCACTCTTAGCAATCAGCCCCAGCATTTT.

The V call is TRBV7-8, the J call TRBJ2-7, with TRBD2 identical over 12 bases. V was pared by 4 bases and J by 0 bases, with 4 bases of the junction left unmatched. The CDR3 has 16 amino acids. Per germline, CDR1 SGHVS and CDR2 FQNEAQ. The CDR3 loop is CASSSWTSGASYEQYF. CDR3 coding DNA: TGTGCCAGCAGCTCTTGGACTAGCGGGGCCTCCTACGAGCAGTACTTC.

This clone was seen only a few times. This chain uses TRBV6-1 with TRBJ2-7, with unresolved D. The CDR3 length is 14 residues. The V and J ends lost 6 bases and 9 bases respectively, with 21 bases between them. Germline V gives CDR1 MNHNS, CDR2 SASEGT. The CDR3 is CASRTPTFSIGQYF. For the CDR3, the DNA is TGTGCCAGCAGGACACCAACCTTTTCTATAGGGCAGTACTTC.

The chain uses TRBV5-1 and TRBJ1-3; 7 bases align to TRBD1. The V segment lost 3 bases and the J segment 0 bases; nucleotides outside the gene matches: 6. This CDR3 is 16 amino acids long. The V gene's germline CDR1 is SGHRS and CDR2 YFSETQ. CDR3 in DNA: TGCGCCAGCAGCTGGGGACAGCCTAACTCTGGAAACACCATATATTTT. This encodes CASSWGQPNSGNTIYF.

This clone was seen a handful of times. The rearrangement joins TRBV10-1 to TRBJ2-5, with a weak D call TRBD1 (5 bases). This CDR3 contains 13 residues. The ends were cut back, 5 bases at V and 11 bases at J, with 18 bases in the middle. The germline CDR1 and CDR2 sequences are WNHNN and SYGVQD (reference sequence). The CDR3 DNA reads TGCGCCAGCAGTCCCGGTGGGATACAGGAGCAGTACTTC. Protein sequence: CASSPGGIQEQYF.

This clone was seen a handful of times. The genes are TRBV5-1 and TRBJ1-2, with 7 nucleotides matching TRBD1. Unmatched junction bases numbered 9, after V lost 6 bases and J lost 1 base. Germline V gene sequence: CDR1 SGHRS, CDR2 YFSETQ. The CDR3 loop spans 15 amino acids. CDR3 region: CASTLGQVHNYGYTF. In DNA, the CDR3 is TGCGCCAGCACCCTTGGACAGGTTCATAACTATGGCTACACCTTC.

The chain joins TRBV19 to TRBJ2-3; 10 bases agree with TRBD1. With V trimmed by 7 bases and J by 3 bases, 4 bases remained unmatched. The CDR3 spans 14 residues. Germline V gene lookup returns CDR1 LNHDA and CDR2 SQIVND (reference sequence). This CDR3 is CASTGTGVTDTQYF. The CDR3 DNA follows: TGTGCCAGTACCGGGACAGGGGTGACAGATACGCAGTATTTT.

This clone has a handful of counts. The chain is built from TRBV7-2 and TRBJ1-2; D possibly corresponds to TRBD1 (5 bases). Germline loops: CDR1 SGHTA, CDR2 FQGNSA. The CDR3 runs 14 residues. V lost 4 bases, J lost 6 bases, and 15 bases lay in between. The CDR3 spells CASSSNNRHDGYTF. The CDR3 DNA reads TGTGCCAGCAGCTCGAACAACAGGCATGATGGCTACACCTTC.

The rearrangement links TRBV5-1 to TRBJ1-3, with 7 bases aligning to TRBD1. Germline assignment: CDR1 SGHRS and CDR2 YFSETQ. The CDR3 sequence is 16 residues long. The V segment lost 4 bases and the J segment 0 bases; nucleotides outside the gene matches: 7. The CDR3 sequence: CASSIDREDSGNTIYF. CDR3 DNA: TGCGCCAGCAGCATAGACAGGGAGGACTCTGGAAACACCATATATTTT.